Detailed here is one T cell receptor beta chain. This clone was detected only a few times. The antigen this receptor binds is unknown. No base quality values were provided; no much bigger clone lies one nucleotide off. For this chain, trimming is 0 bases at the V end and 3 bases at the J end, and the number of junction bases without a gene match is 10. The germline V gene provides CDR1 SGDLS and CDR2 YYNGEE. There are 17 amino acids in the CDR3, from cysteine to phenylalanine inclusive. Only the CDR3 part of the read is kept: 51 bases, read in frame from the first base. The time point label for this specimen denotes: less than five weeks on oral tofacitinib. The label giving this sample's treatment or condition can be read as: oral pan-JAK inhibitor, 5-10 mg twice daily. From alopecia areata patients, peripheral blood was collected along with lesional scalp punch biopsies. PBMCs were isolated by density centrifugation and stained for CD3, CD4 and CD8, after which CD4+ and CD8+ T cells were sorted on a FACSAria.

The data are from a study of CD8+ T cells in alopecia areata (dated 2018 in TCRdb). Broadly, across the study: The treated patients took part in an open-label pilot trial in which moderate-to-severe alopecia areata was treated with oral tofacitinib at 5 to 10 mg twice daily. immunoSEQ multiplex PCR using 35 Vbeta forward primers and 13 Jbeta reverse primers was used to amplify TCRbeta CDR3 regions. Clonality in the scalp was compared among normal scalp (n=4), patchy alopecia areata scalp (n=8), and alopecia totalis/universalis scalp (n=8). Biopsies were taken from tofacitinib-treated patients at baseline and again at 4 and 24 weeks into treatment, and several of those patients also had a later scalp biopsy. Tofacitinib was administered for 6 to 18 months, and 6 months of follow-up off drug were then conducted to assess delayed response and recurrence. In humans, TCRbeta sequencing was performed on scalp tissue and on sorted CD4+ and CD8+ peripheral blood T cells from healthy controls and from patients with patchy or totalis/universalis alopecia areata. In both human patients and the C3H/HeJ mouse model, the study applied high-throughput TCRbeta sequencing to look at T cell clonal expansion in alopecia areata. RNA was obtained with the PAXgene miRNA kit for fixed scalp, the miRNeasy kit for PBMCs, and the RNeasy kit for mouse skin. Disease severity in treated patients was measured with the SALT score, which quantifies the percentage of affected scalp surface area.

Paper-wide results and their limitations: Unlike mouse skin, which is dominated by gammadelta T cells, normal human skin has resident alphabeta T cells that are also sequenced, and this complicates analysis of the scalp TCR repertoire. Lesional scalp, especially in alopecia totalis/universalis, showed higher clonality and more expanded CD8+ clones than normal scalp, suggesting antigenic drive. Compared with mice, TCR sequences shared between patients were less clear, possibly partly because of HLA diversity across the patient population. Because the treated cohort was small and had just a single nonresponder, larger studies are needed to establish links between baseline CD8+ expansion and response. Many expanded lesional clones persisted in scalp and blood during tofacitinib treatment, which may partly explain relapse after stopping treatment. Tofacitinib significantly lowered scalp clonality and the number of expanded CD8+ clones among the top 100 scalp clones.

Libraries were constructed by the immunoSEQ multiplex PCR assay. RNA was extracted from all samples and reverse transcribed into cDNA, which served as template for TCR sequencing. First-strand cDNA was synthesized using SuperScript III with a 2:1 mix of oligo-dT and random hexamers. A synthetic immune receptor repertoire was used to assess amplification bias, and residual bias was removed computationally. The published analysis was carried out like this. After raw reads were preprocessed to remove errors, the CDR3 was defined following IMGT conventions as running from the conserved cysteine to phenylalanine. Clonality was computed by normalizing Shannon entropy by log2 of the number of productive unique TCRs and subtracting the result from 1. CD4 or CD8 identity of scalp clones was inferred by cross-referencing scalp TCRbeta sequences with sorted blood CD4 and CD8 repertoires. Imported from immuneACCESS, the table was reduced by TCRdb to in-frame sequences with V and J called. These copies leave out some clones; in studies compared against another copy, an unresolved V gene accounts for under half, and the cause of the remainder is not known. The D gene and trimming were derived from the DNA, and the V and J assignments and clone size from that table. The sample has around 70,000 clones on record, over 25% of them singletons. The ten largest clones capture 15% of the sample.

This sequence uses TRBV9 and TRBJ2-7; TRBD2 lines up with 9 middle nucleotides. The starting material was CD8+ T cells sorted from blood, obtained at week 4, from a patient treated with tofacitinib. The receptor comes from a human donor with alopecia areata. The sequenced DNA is TGTGCCAGCAGCGTAGCTAGAACTAGCGGGTCGGGCTACGAGCAGTACTTC. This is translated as CASSVARTSGSGYEQYF. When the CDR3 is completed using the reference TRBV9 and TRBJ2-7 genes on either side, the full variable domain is DSGVTQTPKHLITATGQRVTLRCSPRSGDLSVYWYQQSLDQGLQFLIQYYNGEERAKGNILERFSAQQFPDLHSELNLSSLELGDSALYFCASSVARTSGSGYEQYFGPGTRLTVT.